These 15 T cell receptor beta chains share one sample of origin, sequenced in a study of OX40 agonist ivuxolimab in advanced cancers. TCRdb's table, derived via immunoSEQ multiplex PCR, lists solely in-frame clones and lacks some. The data hold about 76,000 clones, with 84% observed a single time. The sample here was CD4+ or CD8+ T cells sorted from blood, taken in a trial of the OX40 agonist ivuxolimab. These receptors all stem from an adult with an advanced solid tumor such as melanoma, head and neck, liver or kidney cancer.

This clone was counted between two and nine times. V is TRBV9 and J is TRBJ1-2; TRBD1 aligns across 10 bases. The CDR3 runs to 15 residues. The V gene end was trimmed by 0 bases and the J gene end by 5 bases; junction bases not matched to a gene: 4. Germline loops: CDR1 SGDLS, CDR2 YYNGEE. CDR3 DNA: TGTGCCAGCAGCGTAGAGGGGGGACAGGGGTATGGCTACACCTTC. This translates into CASSVEGGQGYGYTF.

This rearrangement joins TRBV7-2 to TRBJ2-4, with D possibly being TRBD1 or TRBD2 (5 bases each). V gave up 0 bases and J gave up 1 base, with 7 bases separating them. This CDR3 region has 15 residues. Germline values: CDR1 SGHTA, CDR2 FQGNSA. The CDR3 sequence: CASSLAGTAKNIQYF. CDR3 coding DNA: TGTGCCAGCAGCTTAGCCGGGACCGCCAAAAACATTCAGTACTTC. The complete variable domain, with remaining parts taken from reference TRBV7-2 and TRBJ2-4, reads GAGVSQSPSNKVTEKGKDVELRCDPISGHTALYWYRQSLGQGLEFLIYFQGNSAPDKSGLPSDRFSAERTGGSVSTLTIQRTQQEDSAVYLCASSLAGTAKNIQYFGAGTRLSVL.

This chain connects TRBV9 to TRBJ2-5; D ambiguous. Trimming took off 0 bases at V and 2 bases at J, with 14 bases between the two ends. This CDR3 has 16 residues. From germline, CDR1 is SGDLS and CDR2 YYNGEE. The CDR3, as DNA: TGTGCCAGCAGCGTAGGTGGCCGAGGTCCACAAGAGACCCAGTACTTC. Encoded protein: CASSVGGRGPQETQYF.

Written as DNA, the CDR3 is TGCGCCAGCAGCCAAGATTTGGGAGGAGTCAAATACAATGAGCAGTTCTTC. Its translation: CASSQDLGGVKYNEQFF. The chain employs TRBV4-3 and TRBJ2-1; TRBD2 might be the D (6 bases). The CDR3 contains 17 residues. Per germline, CDR1 LGHNA and CDR2 YSLEER. Trimming cost V 0 bases and J 4 bases, with 16 bases left between them.

The gene calls are TRBV7-2 and TRBJ1-6; D unresolved. V was shortened by 2 bases and J by 13 bases, with 12 bases between the two germline ends. The CDR3 contains 13 residues. The germline gives CDR1 SGHTA, CDR2 FQGNSA. CDR3 DNA sequence: TGTGCCAGCAGCTTAATTCGGGGTTCGCCCCTCCACTTT. Amino acid sequence: CASSLIRGSPLHF.

This chain connects TRBV2 to TRBJ2-4; no clear D. CDR3 size: 12 residues. V lost 4 bases, J lost 6 bases, and 7 bases lay in between. Germline V CDR1 and CDR2: SNHLY, FYNNEI. CDR3 bases: TGTGCCAGCAGTGGTACGGGAAACATTCAGTACTTC. Protein product: CASSGTGNIQYF.

The chain carries TRBV2 and TRBJ2-7; 9 bases are shared with TRBD1. The CDR3 has 15 residues. CDR1 and CDR2 from the germline V gene are SNHLY and FYNNEI. V lost 4 bases to trimming and J lost 3 bases; unmatched junction nucleotides: 7. CDR3 nucleotides: TGTGCCAGCAGTGCCGGGACAGGGAGAAACTACGAGCAGTACTTC. Translation: CASSAGTGRNYEQYF.

The chain carries TRBV29-1 and TRBJ1-1, with 7 positions matching TRBD1. The CDR3 has 13 amino acids. Germline CDR1 reads SQVTM; CDR2 reads ANQGSEA. V gave up 3 bases and J gave up 5 bases; unmatched junction bases: 6. CDR3 protein: CSVDQGEETEAFF. As DNA, the CDR3 is TGCAGCGTTGATCAGGGGGAGGAAACTGAAGCTTTCTTT.

The chain combines TRBV20-1 with TRBJ1-2; no clear D. This CDR3 region has 11 residues. The V end lost 6 bases, the J end lost 6 bases, and 11 bases lay between the germline ends. The germline CDR1 and CDR2 sequences are DFQATT and SNEGSKA (reference sequence). The CDR3 DNA reads as TGCAGTGCAGGACGCGTGGATGGCTACACCTTC. As protein: CSAGRVDGYTF.

This chain joins TRBV9 and TRBJ2-5, with D possibly TRBD2 on 6 matching bases. The CDR3 runs to 14 residues. V was shortened by 0 bases and J by 5 bases, with 11 bases between the two germline ends. The germline CDR1 and CDR2 sequences are SGDLS and YYNGEE. DNA of the CDR3: TGTGCCAGCAGCGTAGACGGGGACTGGGAGACCCAGTACTTC. Its protein product is CASSVDGDWETQYF.

The chain joins TRBV5-1 to TRBJ2-5, with no clear D. The CDR3 is made up of 12 amino acids. The V and J ends lost 0 bases and 4 bases respectively, with 4 bases between them. Germline assignment: CDR1 SGHRS and CDR2 YFSETQ. CDR3 DNA: TGCGCCAGCAGCTTGGAGTCAGAGACCCAGTACTTC. Amino acid sequence: CASSLESETQYF.

This chain joins TRBV7-8 and TRBJ1-1; 10 bases are shared with TRBD1. V lost 5 bases, J lost 8 bases, and 14 bases stayed unmatched. Germline values: CDR1 SGHVS, CDR2 FQNEAQ. The CDR3 is made up of 16 amino acids. This CDR3 is CASSRFNAGTGEEAFF. The CDR3 nucleotides read TGTGCCAGCAGCCGATTTAACGCCGGGACAGGGGAAGAAGCTTTCTTT.

The CDR3 region has the DNA TGCGCCAGCAGCTTGAAGGGGAATGTGGGCTACACCTTC. It encodes CASSLKGNVGYTF. The rearrangement joins TRBV5-1 to TRBJ1-2; tentative D call: TRBD1 (5 bases). This CDR3 is built from 13 residues. Per germline, CDR1 SGHRS and CDR2 YFSETQ. The germline V and J ends were trimmed by 1 base and 8 bases, with 12 bases remaining between them.

This clone showed up just a few times. The chain is built from TRBV4-3 and TRBJ2-3; 9 bases are a match to TRBD1. The germline V gene encodes CDR1 LGHNA and CDR2 YSLEER. After removal of 4 bases from V and 2 bases from J, the junction contained 4 bases not matched to a gene. This CDR3 is 15 amino acids long. The CDR3 nucleotides read TGCGCCAGCAGCCCCGGGACAGGGTACACAGATACGCAGTATTTT. Translation: CASSPGTGYTDTQYF.

This clone was observed a single time. CDR3 in amino acids: CAISEMSSATEQFF. CDR3 in DNA: TGTGCCATCAGTGAGATGTCTAGCGCCACTGAGCAGTTCTTC. The rearrangement links TRBV10-3 to TRBJ2-1, with a possible D match to TRBD2 (6 bases). Trimming removed 2 bases from V and 9 bases from J, with 14 bases in between. CDR1 and CDR2 (germline): ENHRY, SYGVKD. The CDR3 runs to 14 residues.